This entry features one T cell receptor beta chain sequence. Its antigen is unknown. Germline values: CDR1 SGHVS, CDR2 FQNEAQ. Trimming shortened V by 2 bases and J by 3 bases, and 7 bases separated the two germline ends. CDR3 length equals 13 residues. These data are taken from a study of T cell responses to AZD1222 COVID-19 vaccine. Looking at the study overall: Pooled together were second doses at about 4 or about 12 weeks.

Study outcomes and limitations: Repertoires were collected only later (after the peak T cell response had occurred). Donors were largely white British and mainly female; clonal diversity was possibly underestimated. Vaccination with two AZD1222 doses was followed by a rise in Spike-specific TCR breadth and depth.

Only in-frame clones appear in the TCRdb table, and some are missing; sequencing was by immunoSEQ multiplex PCR. The sample consists of about 140,000 clones, approximately 88% of them appearing once. This material consisted of peripheral blood, taken on day 0 of AZD1222 vaccination. The rearrangement uses TRBV7-8 and TRBJ1-1; maybe TRBD1 (5 bases). The source is an adult in good health. DNA for the CDR3: TGTGCCAGCAGCTTATCAGGGCACACTGAAGCTTTCTTT. Translated, it gives CASSLSGHTEAFF.